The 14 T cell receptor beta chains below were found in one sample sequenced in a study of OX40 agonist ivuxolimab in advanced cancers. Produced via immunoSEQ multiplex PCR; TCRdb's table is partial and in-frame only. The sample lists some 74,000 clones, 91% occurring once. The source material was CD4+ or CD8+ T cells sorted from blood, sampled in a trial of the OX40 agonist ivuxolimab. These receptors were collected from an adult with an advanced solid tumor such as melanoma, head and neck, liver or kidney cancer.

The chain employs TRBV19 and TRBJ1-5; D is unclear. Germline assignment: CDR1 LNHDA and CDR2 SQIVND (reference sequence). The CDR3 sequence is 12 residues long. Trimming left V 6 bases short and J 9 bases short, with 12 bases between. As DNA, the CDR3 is TGTGCCAGTAGCGAGCCCGGTGGGCCCCAGCATTTT. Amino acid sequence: CASSEPGGPQHF.

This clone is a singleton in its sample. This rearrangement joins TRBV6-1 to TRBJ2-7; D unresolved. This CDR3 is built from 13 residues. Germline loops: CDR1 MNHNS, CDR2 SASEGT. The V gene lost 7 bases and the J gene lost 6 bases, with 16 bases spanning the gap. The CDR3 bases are TGTGCCAGCACCGAAAACACAGCTCGCGAGCAGTACTTC. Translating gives CASTENTAREQYF.

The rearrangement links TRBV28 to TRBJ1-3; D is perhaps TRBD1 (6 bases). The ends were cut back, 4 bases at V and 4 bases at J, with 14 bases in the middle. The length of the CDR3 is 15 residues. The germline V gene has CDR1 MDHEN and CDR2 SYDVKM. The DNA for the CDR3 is TGTGCCAGCAGTTCCGGGCAGGGGCCGGGAAACACCATATATTTT. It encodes CASSSGQGPGNTIYF.

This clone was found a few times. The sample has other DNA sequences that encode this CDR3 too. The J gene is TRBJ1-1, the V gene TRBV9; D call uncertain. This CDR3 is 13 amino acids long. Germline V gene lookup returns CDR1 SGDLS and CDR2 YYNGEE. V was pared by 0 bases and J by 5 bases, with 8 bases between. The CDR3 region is CASSVAPTTEAFF. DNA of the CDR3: TGTGCCAGCAGCGTAGCCCCGACTACTGAAGCTTTCTTT.

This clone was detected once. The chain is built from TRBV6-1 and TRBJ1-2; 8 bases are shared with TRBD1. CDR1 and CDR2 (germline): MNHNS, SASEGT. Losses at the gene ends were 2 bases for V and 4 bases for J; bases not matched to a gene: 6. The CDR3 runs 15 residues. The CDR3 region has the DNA TGTGCCAGCAGTGAAAGCAGGGGGCTTGGCTATGGCTACACCTTC. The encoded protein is CASSESRGLGYGYTF.

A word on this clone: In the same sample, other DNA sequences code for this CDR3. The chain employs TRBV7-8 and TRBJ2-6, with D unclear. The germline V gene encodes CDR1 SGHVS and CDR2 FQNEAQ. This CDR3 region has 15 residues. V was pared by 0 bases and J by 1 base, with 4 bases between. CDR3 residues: CASSLAGSGANVLTF. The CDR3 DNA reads TGTGCCAGCAGCTTAGCAGGGTCTGGGGCCAACGTCCTGACTTTC.

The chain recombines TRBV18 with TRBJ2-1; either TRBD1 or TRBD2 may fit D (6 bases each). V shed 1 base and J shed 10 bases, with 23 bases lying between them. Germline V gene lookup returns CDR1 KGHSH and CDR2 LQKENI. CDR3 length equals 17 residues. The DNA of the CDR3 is TGTGCCAGCTCACCACTGGGGCCTAAAGGGGGAGGCGGAGAGCAGTTCTTC. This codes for CASSPLGPKGGGGEQFF.

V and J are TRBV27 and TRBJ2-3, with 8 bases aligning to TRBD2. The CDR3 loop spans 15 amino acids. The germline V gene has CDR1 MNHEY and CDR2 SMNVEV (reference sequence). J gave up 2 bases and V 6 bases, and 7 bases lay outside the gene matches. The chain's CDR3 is CASSSRLATTDTQYF. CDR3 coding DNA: TGTGCCAGCAGCTCCAGACTAGCGACCACAGATACGCAGTATTTT.

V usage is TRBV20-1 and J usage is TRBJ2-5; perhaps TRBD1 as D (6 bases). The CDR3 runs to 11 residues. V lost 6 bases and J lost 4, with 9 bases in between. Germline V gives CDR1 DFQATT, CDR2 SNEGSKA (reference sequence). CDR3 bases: TGCAGTGCAGGGGGTGGAGAGACCCAGTACTTC. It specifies CSAGGGETQYF.

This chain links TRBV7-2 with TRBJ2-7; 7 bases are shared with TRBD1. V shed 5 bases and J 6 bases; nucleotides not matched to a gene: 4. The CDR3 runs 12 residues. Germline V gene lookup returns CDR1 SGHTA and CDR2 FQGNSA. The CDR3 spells CASSQTGVEQYF. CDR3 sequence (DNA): TGTGCCAGCAGCCAAACAGGGGTCGAGCAGTACTTC.

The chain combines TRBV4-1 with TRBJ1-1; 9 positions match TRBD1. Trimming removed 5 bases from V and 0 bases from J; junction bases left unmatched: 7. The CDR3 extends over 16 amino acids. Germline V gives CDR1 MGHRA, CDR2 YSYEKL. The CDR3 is CASSATGTGMNTEAFF. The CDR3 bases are TGCGCCAGCAGCGCCACCGGGACAGGGATGAACACTGAAGCTTTCTTT.

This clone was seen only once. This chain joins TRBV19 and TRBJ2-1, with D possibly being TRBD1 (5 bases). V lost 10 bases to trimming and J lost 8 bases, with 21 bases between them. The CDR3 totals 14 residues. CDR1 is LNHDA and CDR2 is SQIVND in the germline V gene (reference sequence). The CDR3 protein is CAIAKGVLSDEQFF. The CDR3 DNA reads TGTGCCATCGCAAAAGGGGTGCTATCGGATGAGCAGTTCTTC.

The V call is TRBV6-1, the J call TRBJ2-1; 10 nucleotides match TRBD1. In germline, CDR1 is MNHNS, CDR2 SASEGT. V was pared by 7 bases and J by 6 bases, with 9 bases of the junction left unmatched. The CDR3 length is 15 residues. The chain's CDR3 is CASKRQGALVNEQFF. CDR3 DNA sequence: TGTGCCAGCAAAAGACAGGGGGCGCTTGTCAATGAGCAGTTCTTC.

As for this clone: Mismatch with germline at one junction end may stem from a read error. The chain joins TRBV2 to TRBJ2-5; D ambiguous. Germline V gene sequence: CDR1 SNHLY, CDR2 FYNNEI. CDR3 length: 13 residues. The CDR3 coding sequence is TGTGCCAGCAGAGATAGGACCCAAGGGACCCAGTACTTC. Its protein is CASRDRTQGTQYF.